This section outlines one T cell receptor beta chain sequence together with its context. The data are from a study of blood T cell repertoires in COVID-19. V was shortened by 10 bases and J by 4 bases, with 10 bases between the two germline ends. CDR3 length equals 11 residues. Looked up from germline, CDR1 is MGHDK and CDR2 is SYGVNS. TCRdb keeps only in-frame clones here, not all; method: immunoSEQ multiplex PCR. The sample lists over 85,000 clones, around nine tenths occurring once. The receptor comes from a woman aged 80 or over with active COVID-19. The chain is built from TRBV25-1 and TRBJ1-2; TRBD1 is a possible D gene (5 bases). Material for sequencing was peripheral blood. The DNA of the CDR3 is TGTGCCACCATGGGGCTCTATGGCTACACCTTC. Its protein product is CATMGLYGYTF.